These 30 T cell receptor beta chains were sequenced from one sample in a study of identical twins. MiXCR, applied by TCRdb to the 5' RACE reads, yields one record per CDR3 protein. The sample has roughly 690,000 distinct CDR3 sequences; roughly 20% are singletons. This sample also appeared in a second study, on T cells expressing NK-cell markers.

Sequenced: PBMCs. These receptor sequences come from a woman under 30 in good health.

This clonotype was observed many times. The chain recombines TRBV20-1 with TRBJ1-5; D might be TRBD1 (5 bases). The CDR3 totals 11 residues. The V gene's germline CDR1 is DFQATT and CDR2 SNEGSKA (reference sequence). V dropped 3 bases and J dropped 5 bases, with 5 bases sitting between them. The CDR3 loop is CSARGDQPQHF. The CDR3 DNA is TGCAGTGCTAGGGGGGATCAGCCCCAGCATTTT.

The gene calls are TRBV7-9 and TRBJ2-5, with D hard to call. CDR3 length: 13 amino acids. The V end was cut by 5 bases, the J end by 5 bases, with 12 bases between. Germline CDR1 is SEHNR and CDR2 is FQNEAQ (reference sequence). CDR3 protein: CASSLPIRETQYF. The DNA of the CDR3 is TGTGCCAGCAGCCTTCCAATCCGGGAGACCCAGTACTTC.

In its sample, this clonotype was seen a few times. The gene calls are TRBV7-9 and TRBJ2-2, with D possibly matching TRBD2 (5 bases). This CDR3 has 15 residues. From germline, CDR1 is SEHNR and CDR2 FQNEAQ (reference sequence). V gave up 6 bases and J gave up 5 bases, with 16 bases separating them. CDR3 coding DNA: TGTGCCAGCAGATTGGACTCCGACACGACCGGGGAGCTGTTTTTT. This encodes CASRLDSDTTGELFF.

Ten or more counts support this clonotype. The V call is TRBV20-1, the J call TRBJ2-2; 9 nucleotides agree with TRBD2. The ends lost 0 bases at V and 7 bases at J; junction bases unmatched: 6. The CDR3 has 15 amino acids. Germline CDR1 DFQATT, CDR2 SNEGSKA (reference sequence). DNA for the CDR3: TGCAGTGCTAGAGATGGCGGGAGGGTTGGCGGGGAGCTGTTTTTT. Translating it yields CSARDGGRVGGELFF.

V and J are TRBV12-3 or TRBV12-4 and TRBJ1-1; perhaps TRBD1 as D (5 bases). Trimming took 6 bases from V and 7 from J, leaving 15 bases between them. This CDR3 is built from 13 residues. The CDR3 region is CASSRRGVGEAFF. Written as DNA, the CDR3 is TGTGCCAGCAGCCGGAGAGGGGTCGGTGAAGCTTTCTTT.

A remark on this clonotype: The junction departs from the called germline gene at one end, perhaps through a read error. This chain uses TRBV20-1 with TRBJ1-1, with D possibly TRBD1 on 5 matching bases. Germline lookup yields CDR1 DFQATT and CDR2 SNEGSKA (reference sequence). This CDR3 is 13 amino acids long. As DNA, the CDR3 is TGCAGTGCCTTGACAGAGATTACCACTGAAGCTTCCTTT. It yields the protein CSALTEITTEASF.

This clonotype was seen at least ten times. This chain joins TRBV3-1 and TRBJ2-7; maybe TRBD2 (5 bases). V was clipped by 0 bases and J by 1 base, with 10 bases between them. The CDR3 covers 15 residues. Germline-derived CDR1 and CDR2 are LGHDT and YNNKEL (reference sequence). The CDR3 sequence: CASSQERARSYEQYF. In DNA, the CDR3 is TGTGCCAGCAGCCAAGAGCGGGCACGATCCTACGAGCAGTACTTC.

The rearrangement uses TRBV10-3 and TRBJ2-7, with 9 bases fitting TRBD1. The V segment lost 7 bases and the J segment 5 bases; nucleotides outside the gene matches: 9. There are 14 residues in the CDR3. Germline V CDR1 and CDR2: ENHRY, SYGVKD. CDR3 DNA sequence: TGTGCCATCACTCCGGGACAGGGTCTCGACGAGCAGTACTTC. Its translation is CAITPGQGLDEQYF.

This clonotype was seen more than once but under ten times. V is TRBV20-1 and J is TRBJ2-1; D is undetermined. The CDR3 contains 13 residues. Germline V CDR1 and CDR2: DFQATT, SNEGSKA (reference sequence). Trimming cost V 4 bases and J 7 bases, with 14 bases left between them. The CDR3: CSATRRSKNEQFF. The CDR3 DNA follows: TGCAGTGCTACCCGGCGGTCGAAGAATGAGCAGTTCTTC.

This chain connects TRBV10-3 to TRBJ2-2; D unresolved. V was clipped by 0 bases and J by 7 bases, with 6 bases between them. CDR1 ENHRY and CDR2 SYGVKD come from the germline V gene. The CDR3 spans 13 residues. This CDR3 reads CAISESMLGELFF. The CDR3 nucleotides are TGTGCCATCAGTGAGTCGATGCTCGGGGAGCTGTTTTTT.

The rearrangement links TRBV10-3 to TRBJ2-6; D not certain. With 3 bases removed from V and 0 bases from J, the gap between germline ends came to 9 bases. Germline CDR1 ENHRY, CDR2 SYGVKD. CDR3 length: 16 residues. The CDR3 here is CAISDWPTSGANVLTF. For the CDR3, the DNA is TGTGCCATCAGTGATTGGCCGACCTCTGGGGCCAACGTCCTGACTTTC.

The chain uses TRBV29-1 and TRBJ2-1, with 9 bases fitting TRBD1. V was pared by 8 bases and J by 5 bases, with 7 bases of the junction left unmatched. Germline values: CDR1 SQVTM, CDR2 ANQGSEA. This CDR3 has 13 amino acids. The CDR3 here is CSKTGTGNNEQFF. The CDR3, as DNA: TGCAGCAAAACCGGGACAGGGAACAATGAGCAGTTCTTC.

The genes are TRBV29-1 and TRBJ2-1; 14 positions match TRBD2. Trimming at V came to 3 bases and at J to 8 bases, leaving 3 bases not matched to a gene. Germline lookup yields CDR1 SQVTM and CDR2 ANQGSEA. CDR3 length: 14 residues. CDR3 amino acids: CSVEGTSGGDEQFF. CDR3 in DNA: TGCAGCGTTGAGGGGACTAGCGGGGGCGATGAGCAGTTCTTC.

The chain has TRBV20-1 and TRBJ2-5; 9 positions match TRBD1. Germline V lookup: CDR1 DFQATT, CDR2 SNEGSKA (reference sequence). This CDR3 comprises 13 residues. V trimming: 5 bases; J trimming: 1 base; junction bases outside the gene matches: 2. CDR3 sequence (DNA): TGCAGTGCTGGACAGGGGCCCCAAGAGACCCAGTACTTC. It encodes CSAGQGPQETQYF.

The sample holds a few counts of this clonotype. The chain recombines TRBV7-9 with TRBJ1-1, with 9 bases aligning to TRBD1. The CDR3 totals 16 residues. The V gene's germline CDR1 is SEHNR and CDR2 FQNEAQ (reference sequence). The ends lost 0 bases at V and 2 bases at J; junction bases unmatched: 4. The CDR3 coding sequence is TGTGCCAGCAGCTTAGCGAGGGGACAGGGCAACACTGAAGCTTTCTTT. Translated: CASSLARGQGNTEAFF.

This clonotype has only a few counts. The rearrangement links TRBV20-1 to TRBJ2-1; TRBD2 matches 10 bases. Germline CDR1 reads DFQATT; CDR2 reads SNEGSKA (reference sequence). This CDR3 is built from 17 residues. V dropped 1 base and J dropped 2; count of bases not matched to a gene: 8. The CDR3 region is CSARAPRTSGPYNEQFF. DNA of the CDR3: TGCAGTGCTAGAGCCCCTCGGACTAGCGGACCCTACAATGAGCAGTTCTTC.

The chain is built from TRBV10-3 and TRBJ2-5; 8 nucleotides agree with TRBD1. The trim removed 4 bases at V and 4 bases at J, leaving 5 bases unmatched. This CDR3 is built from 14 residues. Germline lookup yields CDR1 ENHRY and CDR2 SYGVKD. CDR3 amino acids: CAISGAGGGETQYF. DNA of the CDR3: TGTGCCATCAGTGGCGCAGGGGGCGGAGAGACCCAGTACTTC.

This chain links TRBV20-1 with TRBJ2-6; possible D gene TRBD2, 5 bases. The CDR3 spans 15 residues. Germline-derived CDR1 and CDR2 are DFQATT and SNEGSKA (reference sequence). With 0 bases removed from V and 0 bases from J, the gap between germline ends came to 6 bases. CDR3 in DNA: TGCAGTGCTAGAGAGGGGAGCTCTGGGGCCAACGTCCTGACTTTC. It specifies CSAREGSSGANVLTF.

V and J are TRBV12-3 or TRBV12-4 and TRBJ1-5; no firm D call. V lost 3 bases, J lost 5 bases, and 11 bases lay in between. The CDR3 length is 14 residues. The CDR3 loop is CASSFGQTHQPQHF. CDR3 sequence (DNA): TGTGCCAGCAGTTTCGGTCAGACTCATCAGCCCCAGCATTTT.

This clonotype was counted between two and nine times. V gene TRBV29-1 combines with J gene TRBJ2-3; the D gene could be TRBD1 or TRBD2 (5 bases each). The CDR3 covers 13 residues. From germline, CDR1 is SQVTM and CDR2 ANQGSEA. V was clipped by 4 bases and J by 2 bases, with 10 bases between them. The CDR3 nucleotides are TGCAGCGTTGGGGACCCAGCCACAGATACGCAGTATTTT. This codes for CSVGDPATDTQYF.

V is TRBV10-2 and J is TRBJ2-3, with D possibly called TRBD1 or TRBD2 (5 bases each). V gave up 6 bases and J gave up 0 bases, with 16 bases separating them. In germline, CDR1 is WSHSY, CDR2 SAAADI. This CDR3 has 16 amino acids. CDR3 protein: CASRRARDHSTDTQYF. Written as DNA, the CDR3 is TGCGCCAGCAGGAGGGCCCGGGACCATAGCACAGATACGCAGTATTTT.

The DNA of the CDR3 is TGCAGTGTAAGAGGTGGCCAGGGAGAGAATGAGCAGTTCTTC. Amino acids: CSVRGGQGENEQFF. This rearrangement joins TRBV20-1 to TRBJ2-1; the D call may be TRBD1 or TRBD2 (5 bases each). Trimming left V 7 bases short and J 7 bases short, with 20 bases between. The CDR3 is 14 amino acids. The germline V gene has CDR1 DFQATT and CDR2 SNEGSKA (reference sequence).

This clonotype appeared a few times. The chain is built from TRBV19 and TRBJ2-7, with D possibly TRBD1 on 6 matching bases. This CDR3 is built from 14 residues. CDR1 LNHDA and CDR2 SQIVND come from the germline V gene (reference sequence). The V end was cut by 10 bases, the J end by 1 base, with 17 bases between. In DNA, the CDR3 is TGTGCCACCTCGGTGAAAGGGGGATCCTACGAGCAGTACTTC. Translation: CATSVKGGSYEQYF.

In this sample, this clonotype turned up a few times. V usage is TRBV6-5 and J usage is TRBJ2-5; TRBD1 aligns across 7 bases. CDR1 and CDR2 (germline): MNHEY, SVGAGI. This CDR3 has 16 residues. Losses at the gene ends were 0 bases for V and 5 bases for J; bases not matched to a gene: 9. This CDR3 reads CASSYSLRGFRETQYF. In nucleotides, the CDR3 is TGTGCCAGCAGTTACTCGCTCAGGGGGTTTAGGGAGACCCAGTACTTC.

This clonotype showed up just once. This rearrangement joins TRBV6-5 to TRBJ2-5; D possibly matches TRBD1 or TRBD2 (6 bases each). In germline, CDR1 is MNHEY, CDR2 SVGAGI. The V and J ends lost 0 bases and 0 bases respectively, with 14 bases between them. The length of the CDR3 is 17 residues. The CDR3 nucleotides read TGTGCCAGCAGTTACTCGATAGGGGGGACTTACCAAGAGACCCAGTACTTC. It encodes CASSYSIGGTYQETQYF.

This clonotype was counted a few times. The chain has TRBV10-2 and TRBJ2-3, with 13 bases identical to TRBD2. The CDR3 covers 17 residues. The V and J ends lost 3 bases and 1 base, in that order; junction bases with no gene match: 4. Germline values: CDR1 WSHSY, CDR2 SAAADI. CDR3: CASSDTSGRAGTDTQYF. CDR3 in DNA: TGCGCCAGCAGTGATACTAGCGGGAGGGCGGGCACAGATACGCAGTATTTT.

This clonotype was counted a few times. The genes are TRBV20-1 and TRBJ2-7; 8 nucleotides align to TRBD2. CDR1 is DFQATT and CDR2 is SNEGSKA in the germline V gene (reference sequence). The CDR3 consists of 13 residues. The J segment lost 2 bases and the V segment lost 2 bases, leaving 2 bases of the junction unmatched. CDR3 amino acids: CSARRGGPYEQYF. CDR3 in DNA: TGCAGTGCTAGACGGGGGGGCCCCTACGAGCAGTACTTC.

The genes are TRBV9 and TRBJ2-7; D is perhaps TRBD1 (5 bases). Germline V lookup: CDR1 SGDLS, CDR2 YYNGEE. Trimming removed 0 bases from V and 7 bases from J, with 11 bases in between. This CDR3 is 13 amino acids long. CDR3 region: CASSVVSQGEQYF. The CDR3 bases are TGTGCCAGCAGCGTAGTGTCTCAGGGTGAGCAGTACTTC. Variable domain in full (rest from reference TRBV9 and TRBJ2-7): DSGVTQTPKHLITATGQRVTLRCSPRSGDLSVYWYQQSLDQGLQFLIQYYNGEERAKGNILERFSAQQFPDLHSELNLSSLELGDSALYFCASSVVSQGEQYFGPGTRLTVT.

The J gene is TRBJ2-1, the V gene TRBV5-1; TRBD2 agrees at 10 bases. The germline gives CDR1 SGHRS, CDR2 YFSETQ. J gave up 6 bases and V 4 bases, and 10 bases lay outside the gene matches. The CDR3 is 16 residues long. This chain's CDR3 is CASSTQGGLAANEQFF. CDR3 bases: TGCGCCAGCAGCACCCAGGGAGGACTAGCGGCCAATGAGCAGTTCTTC.

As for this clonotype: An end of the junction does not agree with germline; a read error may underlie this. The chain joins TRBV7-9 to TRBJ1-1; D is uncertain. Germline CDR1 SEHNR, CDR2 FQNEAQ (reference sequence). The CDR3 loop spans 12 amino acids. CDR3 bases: TGTGCCAGCAGCCTAGCCCCGGGAAGCGCTTTCTTT. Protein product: CASSLAPGSAFF.